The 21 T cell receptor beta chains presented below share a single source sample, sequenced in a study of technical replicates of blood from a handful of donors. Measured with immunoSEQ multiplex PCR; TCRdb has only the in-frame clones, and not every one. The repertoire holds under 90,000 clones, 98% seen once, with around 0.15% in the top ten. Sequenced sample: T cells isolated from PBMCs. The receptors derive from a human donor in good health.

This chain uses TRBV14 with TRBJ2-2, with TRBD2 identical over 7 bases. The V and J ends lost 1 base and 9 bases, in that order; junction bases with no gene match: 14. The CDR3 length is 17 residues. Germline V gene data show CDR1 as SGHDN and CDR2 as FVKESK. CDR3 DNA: TGTGCCAGCAGCCAAGGTTTACCGGGAGGAGGGCTCAGGGAGCTGTTTTTT. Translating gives CASSQGLPGGGLRELFF. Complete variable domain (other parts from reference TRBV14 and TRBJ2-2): EAGVTQFPSHSVIEKGQTVTLRCDPISGHDNLYWYRRVMGKEIKFLLHFVKESKQDESGMPNNRFLAERTGGTYSTLKVQPAELEDSGVYFCASSQGLPGGGLRELFFGEGSRLTVL.

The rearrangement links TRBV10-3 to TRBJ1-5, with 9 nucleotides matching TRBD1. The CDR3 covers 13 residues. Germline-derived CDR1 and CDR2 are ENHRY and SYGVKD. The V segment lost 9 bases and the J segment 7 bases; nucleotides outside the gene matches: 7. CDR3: CAMGTGRLQPQHF. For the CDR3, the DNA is TGTGCCATGGGGACAGGGAGGTTGCAGCCCCAGCATTTT.

CDR3 coding DNA: TGTGCCAGCAGCCCCGGGGAAGGGAGAATAGCTAACTATGGCTACACCTTC. The encoded protein is CASSPGEGRIANYGYTF. This chain uses TRBV7-2 with TRBJ1-2, with unresolved D. The CDR3 spans 17 residues. Germline CDR1 and CDR2: SGHTA and FQGNSA. V was trimmed by 5 bases and J by 0 bases, leaving 19 bases between them.

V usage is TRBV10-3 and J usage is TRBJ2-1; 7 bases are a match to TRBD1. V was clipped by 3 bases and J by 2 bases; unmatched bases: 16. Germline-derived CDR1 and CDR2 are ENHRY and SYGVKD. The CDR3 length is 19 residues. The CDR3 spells CAISDNRDRVRRTYNEQFF. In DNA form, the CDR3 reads TGTGCCATCAGTGATAATCGTGACAGGGTACGTAGGACCTACAATGAGCAGTTCTTC.

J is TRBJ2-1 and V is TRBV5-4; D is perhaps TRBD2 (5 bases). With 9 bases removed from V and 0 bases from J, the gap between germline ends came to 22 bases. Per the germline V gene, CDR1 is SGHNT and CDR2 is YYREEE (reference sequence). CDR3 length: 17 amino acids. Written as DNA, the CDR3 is TGTGCCACCCTCGATCGATCACGAGCGGCCTCCTACAATGAGCAGTTCTTC. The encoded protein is CATLDRSRAASYNEQFF.

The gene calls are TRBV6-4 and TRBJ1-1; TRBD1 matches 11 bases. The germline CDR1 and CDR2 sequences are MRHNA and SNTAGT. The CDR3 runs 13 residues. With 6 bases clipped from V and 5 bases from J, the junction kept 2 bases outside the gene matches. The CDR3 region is CASSWDRGTEAFF. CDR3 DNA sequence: TGTGCCAGCAGCTGGGACAGGGGGACTGAAGCTTTCTTT.

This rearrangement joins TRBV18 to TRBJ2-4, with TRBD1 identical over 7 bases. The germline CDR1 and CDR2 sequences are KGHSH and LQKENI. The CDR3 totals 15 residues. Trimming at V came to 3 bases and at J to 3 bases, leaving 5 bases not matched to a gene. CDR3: CASSPPGQSKNIQYF. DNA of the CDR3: TGTGCCAGCTCACCTCCGGGACAGAGCAAAAACATTCAGTACTTC. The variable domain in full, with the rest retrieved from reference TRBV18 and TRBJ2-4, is NAGVMQNPRHLVRRRGQEARLRCSPMKGHSHVYWYRQLPEEGLKFMVYLQKENIIDESGMPKERFSAEFPKEGPSILRIQQVVRGDSAAYFCASSPPGQSKNIQYFGAGTRLSVL.

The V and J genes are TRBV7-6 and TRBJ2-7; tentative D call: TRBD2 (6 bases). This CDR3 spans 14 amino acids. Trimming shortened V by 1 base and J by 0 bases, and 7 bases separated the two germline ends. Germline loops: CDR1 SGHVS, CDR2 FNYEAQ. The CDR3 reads CASSLGDSSYEQYF. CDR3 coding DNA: TGTGCCAGCAGCTTAGGGGACTCCTCCTACGAGCAGTACTTC.

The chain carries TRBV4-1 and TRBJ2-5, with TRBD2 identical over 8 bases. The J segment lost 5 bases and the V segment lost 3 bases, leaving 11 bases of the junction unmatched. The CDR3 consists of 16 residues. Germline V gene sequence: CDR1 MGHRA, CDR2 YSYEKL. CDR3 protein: CASSQAGTSHSETQYF. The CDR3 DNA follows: TGCGCCAGCAGCCAGGCCGGGACTAGTCATTCTGAGACCCAGTACTTC.

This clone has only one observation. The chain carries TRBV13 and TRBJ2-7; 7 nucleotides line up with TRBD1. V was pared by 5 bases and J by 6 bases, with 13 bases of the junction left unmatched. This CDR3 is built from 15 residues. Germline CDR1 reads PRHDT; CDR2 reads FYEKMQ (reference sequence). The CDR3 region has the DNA TGTGCCAGCAGCCCCACCGGGACAGCTAATAGCGAGCAGTACTTC. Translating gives CASSPTGTANSEQYF.

This CDR3 is CASSTVGDRGPGYTF. In nucleotides, the CDR3 is TGTGCCAGCAGCACAGTGGGGGACAGGGGGCCTGGCTACACCTTC. The chain joins TRBV9 to TRBJ1-2, with 12 positions matching TRBD1. Germline trimming cut 4 bases from V and 7 bases from J; bases unmatched to any gene: 8. Looked up from germline, CDR1 is SGDLS and CDR2 is YYNGEE. This CDR3 spans 15 amino acids.

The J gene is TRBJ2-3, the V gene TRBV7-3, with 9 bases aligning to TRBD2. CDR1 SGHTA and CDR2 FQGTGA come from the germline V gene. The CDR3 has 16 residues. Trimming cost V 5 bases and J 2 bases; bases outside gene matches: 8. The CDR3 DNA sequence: TGTGCCAGCAGCACCTTAGCGGGGGCGTACACAGATACGCAGTATTTT. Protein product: CASSTLAGAYTDTQYF.

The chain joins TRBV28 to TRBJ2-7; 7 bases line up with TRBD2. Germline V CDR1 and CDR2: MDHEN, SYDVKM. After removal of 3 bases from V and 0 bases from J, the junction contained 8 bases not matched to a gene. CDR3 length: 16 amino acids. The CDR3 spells CASSFRLADLSYEQYF. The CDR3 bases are TGTGCCAGCAGTTTTAGGCTAGCGGACCTCTCCTACGAGCAGTACTTC.

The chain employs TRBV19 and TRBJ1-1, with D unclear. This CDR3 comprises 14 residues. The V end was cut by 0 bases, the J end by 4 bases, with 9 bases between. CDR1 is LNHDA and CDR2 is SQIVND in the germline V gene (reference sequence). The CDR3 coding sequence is TGTGCCAGTAGTATAGAGGGGAGAGGCACTGAAGCTTTCTTT. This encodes CASSIEGRGTEAFF.

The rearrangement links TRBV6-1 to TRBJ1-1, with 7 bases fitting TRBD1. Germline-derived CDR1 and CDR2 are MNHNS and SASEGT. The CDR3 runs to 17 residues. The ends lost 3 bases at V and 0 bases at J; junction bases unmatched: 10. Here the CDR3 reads CASSDRQGGGMNTEAFF. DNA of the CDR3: TGTGCCAGCAGTGACCGACAGGGAGGCGGCATGAACACTGAAGCTTTCTTT.

This CDR3 is CSVGGHGDTF. CDR3 bases: TGCAGCGTTGGGGGACATGGGGACACCTTC. The chain joins TRBV29-1 to TRBJ1-2; maybe TRBD1 (6 bases). CDR1 SQVTM and CDR2 ANQGSEA come from the germline V gene. The CDR3 has 10 residues. V lost 4 bases and J 12 bases, leaving 12 bases between the germline ends.

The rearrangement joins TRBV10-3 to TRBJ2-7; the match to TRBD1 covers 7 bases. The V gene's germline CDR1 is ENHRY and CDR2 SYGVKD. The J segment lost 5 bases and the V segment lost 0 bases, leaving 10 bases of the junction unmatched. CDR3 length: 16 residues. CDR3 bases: TGTGCCATCAGTGAGTCGACTCGACAGGGAGTCCACGAGCAGTACTTC. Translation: CAISESTRQGVHEQYF.

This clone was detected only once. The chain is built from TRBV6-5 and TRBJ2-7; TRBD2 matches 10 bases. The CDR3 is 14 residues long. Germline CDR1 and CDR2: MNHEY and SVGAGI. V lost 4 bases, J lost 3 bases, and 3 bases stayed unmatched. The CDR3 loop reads CASSLVAGGYEQYF. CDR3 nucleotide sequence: TGTGCCAGCAGTTTAGTAGCGGGAGGCTACGAGCAGTACTTC.

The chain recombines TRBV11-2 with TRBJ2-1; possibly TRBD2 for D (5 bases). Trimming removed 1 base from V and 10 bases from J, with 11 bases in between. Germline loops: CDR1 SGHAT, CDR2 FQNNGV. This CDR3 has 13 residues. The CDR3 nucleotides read TGTGCCAGCAGCTTAGCGGGAACGAGAGAGCAGTTCTTC. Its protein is CASSLAGTREQFF.

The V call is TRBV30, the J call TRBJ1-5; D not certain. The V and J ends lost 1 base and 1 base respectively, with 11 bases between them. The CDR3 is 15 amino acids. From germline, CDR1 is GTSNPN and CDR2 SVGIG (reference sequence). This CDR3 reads CAWSAPGGSNQPQHF. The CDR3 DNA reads TGTGCCTGGAGTGCGCCGGGTGGGAGCAATCAGCCCCAGCATTTT.

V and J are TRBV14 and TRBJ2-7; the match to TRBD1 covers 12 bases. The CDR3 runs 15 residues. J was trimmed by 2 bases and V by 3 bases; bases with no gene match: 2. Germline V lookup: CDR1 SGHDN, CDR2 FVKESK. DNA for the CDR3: TGTGCCAGCAGCCACCGGGACAGGGGGCCCTACGAGCAGTACTTC. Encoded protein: CASSHRDRGPYEQYF.